The clone carrying this TCR beta chain was picked up one time. Its antigen remains unknown. The sample belongs to a study of cytomegalovirus exposure and HLA in healthy donors. Study results and limitations: Rarity held for most TCR sequences, but there were some public TCRs that occurred in many donors.

Germline V gene lookup returns CDR1 SEHNR and CDR2 FQNEAQ (reference sequence). Trimming shortened V by 1 base and J by 2 bases, and 4 bases separated the two germline ends. The CDR3 length is 13 residues. Only in-frame clones appear in the TCRdb table, and some are missing; sequencing was by immunoSEQ multiplex PCR. The table shows 250,000 to 350,000 clones, with around 90% occurring only once. This sequence was found in a young man in good health and CMV-seronegative. The sample consisted of PBMCs. The rearrangement joins TRBV7-9 to TRBJ2-3, with D uncertain. The CDR3 DNA follows: TGTGCCAGCAGCTTAGTCCTCACAGATACGCAGTATTTT. Translated, it gives CASSLVLTDTQYF.